These 25 T cell receptor beta chains were all obtained from the same sample, sequenced in a study of CD8+CD57+ T cells in acquired aplastic anemia. Patients who underwent sequencing had shown CD8+CD57+ cell expansion by flow cytometry. TCR beta VDJ and CDR3 profiles were obtained from a genomic DNA template. TCRdb called the reads again in MiXCR, with one record for every CDR3 protein. Of under 350,000 distinct CDR3 sequences listed, 45% to 65% are singletons. Sequencing input: sorted CD4+, CD8+, or CD8+CD57+ T cells (not recorded which) from PBMCs. Every receptor here comes from a human donor with aplastic anemia.

The table lists this clonotype with many counts. The rearrangement joins TRBV6-5 to TRBJ1-5; D may be TRBD1 (5 bases). The CDR3 covers 13 residues. Trimming removed 5 bases from V and 4 bases from J, with 9 bases in between. CDR1 and CDR2 from the germline V gene are MNHEY and SVGAGI. The CDR3 DNA reads TGTGCCAGCAGTCCATACAGGAATCAGCCCCAGCATTTT. This gives the protein CASSPYRNQPQHF.

The rearrangement links TRBV10-3 to TRBJ1-1, with TRBD1 matching 8 bases. The CDR3 covers 15 residues. Germline V gene sequence: CDR1 ENHRY, CDR2 SYGVKD. The J segment lost 1 base and the V segment lost 10 bases, leaving 11 bases of the junction unmatched. The CDR3 loop reads CATEGSGGENTEAFF. DNA of the CDR3: TGTGCCACCGAGGGTTCAGGGGGCGAGAACACTGAAGCTTTCTTT.

This clonotype was detected once. This chain connects TRBV19 to TRBJ1-1, with TRBD1 matching over 7 bases. Germline values: CDR1 LNHDA, CDR2 SQIVND (reference sequence). The CDR3 length is 15 residues. The V and J ends lost 3 bases and 0 bases, in that order; junction bases with no gene match: 4. CDR3 amino acids: CASSMRGGMNTEAFF. CDR3 in DNA: TGTGCCAGTAGTATGCGAGGGGGCATGAACACTGAAGCTTTCTTT.

The V gene is TRBV24-1, the J gene TRBJ1-5; D perhaps matches TRBD1 (5 bases). From germline, CDR1 is KGHDR and CDR2 SFDVKD. V was shortened by 4 bases and J by 0 bases, with 12 bases between the two germline ends. This CDR3 has 16 amino acids. CDR3 nucleotide sequence: TGTGCCACCAGTGACCCAGGACAACCTAGCAATCAGCCCCAGCATTTT. Translating gives CATSDPGQPSNQPQHF.

This clonotype has ten or more counts. The chain combines TRBV5-1 with TRBJ2-5, with 9 bases fitting TRBD2. Germline CDR1 is SGHRS and CDR2 is YFSETQ. V lost 2 bases and J lost 5; bases outside the gene matches: 1. The CDR3 runs to 13 residues. In nucleotides, the CDR3 is TGCGCCAGCAGCTTTAGCGGGGGTGAGACCCAGTACTTC. Amino acid sequence: CASSFSGGETQYF.

This clonotype was recorded many times. The rearrangement uses TRBV7-3 and TRBJ2-1; 9 positions match TRBD2. The germline gives CDR1 SGHTA, CDR2 FQGTGA. Unmatched junction bases numbered 4, after V lost 3 bases and J lost 4 bases. The CDR3 runs to 15 residues. CDR3 sequence (DNA): TGTGCCAGCAGCTTTAGCGGGGGATCATACAATGAGCAGTTCTTC. Protein sequence: CASSFSGGSYNEQFF.

This clonotype appeared a few times. The rearrangement links TRBV24-1 to TRBJ2-3; TRBD1 is a possible D gene (6 bases). Germline lookup yields CDR1 KGHDR and CDR2 SFDVKD. This CDR3 region has 16 residues. The ends were cut back, 2 bases at V and 2 bases at J, with 13 bases in the middle. CDR3 nucleotide sequence: TGTGCCACCAGTGATTACCCACAGGGAATCACAGATACGCAGTATTTT. It yields the protein CATSDYPQGITDTQYF.

This clonotype was seen a few times. This chain uses TRBV20-1 with TRBJ2-3; D might be TRBD2 (6 bases). The CDR3 is 17 residues long. CDR1 DFQATT and CDR2 SNEGSKA come from the germline V gene (reference sequence). V dropped 1 base and J dropped 3 bases, with 20 bases sitting between them. The CDR3 DNA sequence: TGCAGTGCTAGAGCCCTACGGGACTCGAAGGGTACAGATACGCAGTATTTT. Its protein product is CSARALRDSKGTDTQYF.

This sequence joins TRBV7-9 and TRBJ1-4; 12 bases are a match to TRBD1. Germline CDR1 SEHNR, CDR2 FQNEAQ (reference sequence). CDR3 length equals 16 residues. The junction had 6 bases not matched to a gene; V was cut back by 3 bases and J by 7 bases. The CDR3 DNA reads as TGTGCCAGCAGCTTGGGACAGGGGGCGGGCGGTGAAAAACTGTTTTTT. This translates into CASSLGQGAGGEKLFF. The variable domain in full, with the rest retrieved from reference TRBV7-9 and TRBJ1-4, is DTGVSQNPRHKITKRGQNVTFRCDPISEHNRLYWYRQTLGQGPEFLTYFQNEAQLEKSRLLSDRFSAERPKGSFSTLEIQRTEQGDSAMYLCASSLGQGAGGEKLFFGSGTQLSVL.

This clonotype was detected many times. The genes are TRBV19 and TRBJ2-7; weak D call: TRBD1 (6 bases). V was shortened by 5 bases and J by 1 base, with 12 bases between the two germline ends. CDR1 is LNHDA, CDR2 SQIVND, per germline (reference sequence). This CDR3 comprises 14 residues. CDR3 nucleotides: TGTGCCAGTAGTCCTCAGACAGGATCCTACGAGCAGTACTTC. Translating it yields CASSPQTGSYEQYF.

This clonotype was counted between two and nine times. This sequence joins TRBV7-9 and TRBJ2-7; D uncertain. The CDR3 sequence is 13 residues long. The ends were cut back, 5 bases at V and 0 bases at J, with 8 bases in the middle. Looked up from germline, CDR1 is SEHNR and CDR2 is FQNEAQ (reference sequence). The CDR3: CASSPRSSYEQYF. The CDR3, as DNA: TGTGCCAGCAGCCCCAGAAGCTCCTACGAGCAGTACTTC.

The chain joins TRBV25-1 to TRBJ2-3, with no clear D. V dropped 1 base and J dropped 3 bases, with 11 bases sitting between them. CDR1 MGHDK and CDR2 SYGVNS come from the germline V gene. The CDR3 spans 15 residues. The DNA for the CDR3 is TGTGCCAGCAGTGAATCCTTCCCCAGAACAGATACGCAGTATTTT. It yields the protein CASSESFPRTDTQYF.

This clonotype occurred a few times. J is TRBJ2-1 and V is TRBV2, with TRBD2 identical over 14 bases. The junction had 11 bases not matched to a gene; V was cut back by 6 bases and J by 4 bases. Per germline, CDR1 SNHLY and CDR2 FYNNEI. The CDR3 is 18 residues long. DNA for the CDR3: TGTGCCAGCAGGGGGACTAGCGGGGGAGGTAGGAAATACAATGAGCAGTTCTTC. Protein sequence: CASRGTSGGGRKYNEQFF.

The rearrangement uses TRBV7-9 and TRBJ2-1, with D perhaps TRBD1 or TRBD2 (5 bases each). The CDR3 is 13 amino acids. V was shortened by 4 bases and J by 5 bases, with 9 bases between the two germline ends. From germline, CDR1 is SEHNR and CDR2 FQNEAQ (reference sequence). The CDR3: CASSSGTDNEQFF. CDR3 nucleotide sequence: TGTGCCAGCAGCTCCGGGACCGACAATGAGCAGTTCTTC.

This clonotype was counted ten times or more. The V and J genes are TRBV6-5 and TRBJ2-1; TRBD2 agrees at 10 bases. Per germline, CDR1 MNHEY and CDR2 SVGAGI. The ends lost 7 bases at V and 12 bases at J; junction bases unmatched: 18. The CDR3 runs 16 residues. The CDR3 DNA is TGTGCCAGCACCACCCGGGAGCGGGGGGGGACCACCGTGCAGTTCTTC. This translates into CASTTRERGGTTVQFF.

The chain combines TRBV5-1 with TRBJ1-2, with TRBD1 as a possible D gene (6 bases). Trimming pared 1 base from V and 2 bases from J, leaving 9 bases between. CDR1 and CDR2 (germline): SGHRS, YFSETQ. The CDR3 has 14 amino acids. The CDR3 protein is CASSLSQGNYGYTF. For the CDR3, the DNA is TGCGCCAGCAGCTTGTCGCAGGGGAACTATGGCTACACCTTC.

This chain links TRBV5-1 with TRBJ2-5; TRBD2 agrees at 7 bases. Trimming removed 0 bases from V and 5 bases from J; junction bases left unmatched: 7. CDR3 length: 15 residues. CDR1 SGHRS and CDR2 YFSETQ come from the germline V gene. CDR3 DNA sequence: TGCGCCAGCAGCTTGGGGCAGGGCGGGAGCGAGACCCAGTACTTC. It is translated as CASSLGQGGSETQYF.

This clonotype came up a few times. The chain has TRBV7-2 and TRBJ2-7, with a tentative D call TRBD1 (5 bases). CDR3 length: 15 residues. V lost 5 bases, J lost 2 bases, and 16 bases lay in between. Germline V gives CDR1 SGHTA, CDR2 FQGNSA. CDR3 in amino acids: CASSLPEGVAYEQYF. As DNA, the CDR3 is TGTGCCAGCAGCCTTCCGGAAGGGGTAGCCTACGAGCAGTACTTC. The full variable domain, in which reference TRBV7-2 and TRBJ2-7 provide the parts outside the CDR3, is GAGVSQSPSNKVTEKGKDVELRCDPISGHTALYWYRQSLGQGLEFLIYFQGNSAPDKSGLPSDRFSAERTGGSVSTLTIQRTQQEDSAVYLCASSLPEGVAYEQYFGPGTRLTVT.

With respect to this clonotype: One end of the junction fails to match germline, which may point to a read error. V is TRBV7-8 and J is TRBJ2-7, with D possibly TRBD1 on 6 matching bases. Germline V gives CDR1 SGHVS, CDR2 FQNEAQ. The CDR3 extends over 13 amino acids. CDR3 amino acids: CVSSTQTGYEQYF. The CDR3 DNA reads TGTGTCAGCAGCACCCAAACAGGGTACGAGCAGTACTTC.

This clonotype was seen at least ten times. The rearrangement joins TRBV12-3 or TRBV12-4 to TRBJ1-1, with D maybe TRBD1 (5 bases). The CDR3 runs to 15 residues. V was shortened by 1 base and J by 4 bases, with 13 bases between the two germline ends. The CDR3 is CASSLGTYGGTEAFF. The CDR3 nucleotides are TGTGCCAGCAGTTTAGGAACCTATGGGGGCACTGAAGCTTTCTTT.

The chain recombines TRBV9 with TRBJ1-3, with TRBD1 identical over 10 bases. Germline lookup yields CDR1 SGDLS and CDR2 YYNGEE. The CDR3 length is 16 residues. The V and J ends lost 0 bases and 2 bases, in that order; junction bases with no gene match: 2. The CDR3 spells CASSVGGTGAGNTIYF. Here the CDR3 DNA reads TGTGCCAGCAGCGTAGGGGGGACAGGGGCTGGAAACACCATATATTTT.

This clonotype was picked up many times. J is TRBJ1-2 and V is TRBV9, with TRBD1 matching 11 bases. CDR1 SGDLS and CDR2 YYNGEE come from the germline V gene. The CDR3 extends over 15 amino acids. The V segment lost 2 bases and the J segment 8 bases; nucleotides outside the gene matches: 8. The CDR3 sequence is CASSVGGQGVFGYTF. The DNA of the CDR3 is TGTGCCAGCAGCGTTGGGGGACAGGGGGTTTTCGGCTACACCTTC.

The chain recombines TRBV20-1 with TRBJ2-2; a weak D match, TRBD2 (6 bases). Between the trimmed V and J ends, which lost 6 bases and 4 bases, there was a span of 24 bases. Germline loops: CDR1 DFQATT, CDR2 SNEGSKA (reference sequence). This CDR3 spans 17 amino acids. The CDR3, as DNA: TGCAGTGCCGTACAACTCTCCGGGACTCATTCCACCGGGGAGCTGTTTTTT. Protein product: CSAVQLSGTHSTGELFF.

V gene TRBV7-8 combines with J gene TRBJ1-1; no reliable D call. Between the trimmed V and J ends, which lost 0 bases and 6 bases, there was a span of 14 bases. CDR1 and CDR2 from the germline V gene are SGHVS and FQNEAQ. The length of the CDR3 is 15 residues. This CDR3 is CASSLASAGNSEAFF. The CDR3 coding sequence is TGTGCCAGCAGCTTAGCTTCGGCAGGAAACTCTGAAGCTTTCTTT. Full variable domain (missing parts from reference TRBV7-8 and TRBJ1-1): GAGVSQSPRYKVAKRGQDVALRCDPISGHVSLFWYQQALGQGPEFLTYFQNEAQLDKSGLPSDRFFAERPEGSVSTLKIQRTQQEDSAVYLCASSLASAGNSEAFFGQGTRLTVV.

In its sample, this clonotype was seen a few times. This clone may be a read error of a much larger clone one base away. The V and J genes are TRBV4-1 and TRBJ1-1, with D perhaps matching TRBD1 (6 bases). The V gene's germline CDR1 is MGHRA and CDR2 YSYEKL. The CDR3 contains 14 residues. CDR3 loop: CASKHGGINTEASF. In nucleotides, the CDR3 is TGCGCCAGCAAACACGGGGGCATCAACACTGAAGCTTCCTTT.